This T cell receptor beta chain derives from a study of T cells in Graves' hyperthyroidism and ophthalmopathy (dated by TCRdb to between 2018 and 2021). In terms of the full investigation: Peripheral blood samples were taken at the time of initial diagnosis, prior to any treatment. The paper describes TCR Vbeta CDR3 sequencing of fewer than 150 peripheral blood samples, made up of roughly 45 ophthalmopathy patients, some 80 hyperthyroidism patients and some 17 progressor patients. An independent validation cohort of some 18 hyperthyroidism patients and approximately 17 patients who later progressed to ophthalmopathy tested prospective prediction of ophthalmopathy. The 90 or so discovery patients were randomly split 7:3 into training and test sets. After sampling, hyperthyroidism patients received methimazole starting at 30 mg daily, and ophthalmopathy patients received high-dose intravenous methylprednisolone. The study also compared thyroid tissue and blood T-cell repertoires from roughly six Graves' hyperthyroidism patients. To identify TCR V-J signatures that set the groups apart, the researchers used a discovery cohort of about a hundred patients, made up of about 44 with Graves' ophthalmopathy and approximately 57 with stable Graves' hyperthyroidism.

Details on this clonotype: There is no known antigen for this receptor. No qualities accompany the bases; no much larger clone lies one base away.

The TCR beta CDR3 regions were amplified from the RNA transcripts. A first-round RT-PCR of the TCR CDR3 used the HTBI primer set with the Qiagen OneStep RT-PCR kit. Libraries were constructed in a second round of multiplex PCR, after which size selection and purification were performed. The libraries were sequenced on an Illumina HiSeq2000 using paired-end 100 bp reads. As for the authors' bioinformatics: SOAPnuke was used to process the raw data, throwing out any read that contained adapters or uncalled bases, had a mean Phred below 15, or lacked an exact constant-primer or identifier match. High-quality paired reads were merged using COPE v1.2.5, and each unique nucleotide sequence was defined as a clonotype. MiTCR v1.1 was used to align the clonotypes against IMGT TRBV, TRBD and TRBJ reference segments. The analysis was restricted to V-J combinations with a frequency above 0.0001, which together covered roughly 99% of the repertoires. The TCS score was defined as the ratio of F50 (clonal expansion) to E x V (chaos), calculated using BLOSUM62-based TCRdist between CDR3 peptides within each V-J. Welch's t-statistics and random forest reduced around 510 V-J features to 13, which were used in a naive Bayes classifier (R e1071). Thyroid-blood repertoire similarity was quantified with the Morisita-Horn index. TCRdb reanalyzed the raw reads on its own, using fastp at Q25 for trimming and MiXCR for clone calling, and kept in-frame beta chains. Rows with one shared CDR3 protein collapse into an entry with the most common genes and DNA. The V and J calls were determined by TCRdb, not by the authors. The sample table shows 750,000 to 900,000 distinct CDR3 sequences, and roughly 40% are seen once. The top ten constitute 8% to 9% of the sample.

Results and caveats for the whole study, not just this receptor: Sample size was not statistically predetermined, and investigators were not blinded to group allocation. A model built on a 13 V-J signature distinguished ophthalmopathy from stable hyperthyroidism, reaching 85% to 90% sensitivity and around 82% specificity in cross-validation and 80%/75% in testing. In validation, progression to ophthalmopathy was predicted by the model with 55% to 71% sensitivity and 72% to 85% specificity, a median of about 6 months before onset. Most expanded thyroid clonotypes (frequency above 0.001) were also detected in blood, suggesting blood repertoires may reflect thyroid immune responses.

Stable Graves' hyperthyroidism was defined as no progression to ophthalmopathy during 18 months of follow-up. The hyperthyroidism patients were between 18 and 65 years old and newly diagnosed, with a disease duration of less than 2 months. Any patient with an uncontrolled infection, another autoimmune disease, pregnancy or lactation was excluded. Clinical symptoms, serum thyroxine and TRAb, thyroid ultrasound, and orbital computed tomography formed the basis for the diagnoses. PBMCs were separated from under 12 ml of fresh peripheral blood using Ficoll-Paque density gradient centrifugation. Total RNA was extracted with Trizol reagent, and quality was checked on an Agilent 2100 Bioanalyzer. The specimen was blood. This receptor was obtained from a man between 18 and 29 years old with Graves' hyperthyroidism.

The nucleotide sequence is TGTGCCAGCAGCTCCCGCGCCGGGACTAGCGGCTACGAGCAGTACTTC. Its coded protein is CASSSRAGTSGYEQYF. The rearranged segments are TRBV7-6 and TRBJ2-7; the central 11 bases match TRBD2. Reading from cysteine to phenylalanine, the CDR3 counts 16 amino acids. Just the 48-base CDR3 DNA is kept, in frame starting at base 1. The germline V gene gives CDR1 as SGHVS and CDR2 as FNYEAQ. The junction shows trimming of 4 bases on V and 3 bases on J, and the gene matches do not reach 8 bases of it. Joined to the reference TRBV7-6 and TRBJ2-7 proteins, this CDR3 gives the full variable domain: GAGVSQSPRYKVTKRGQDVALRCDPISGHVSLYWYRQALGQGPEFLTYFNYEAQQDKSGLPNDRFSAERPEGSISTLTIQRTEQRDSAMYRCASSSRAGTSGYEQYFGPGTRLTVT.